The present TCR beta chain was sequenced within a study of blood T cell repertoires in COVID-19. Study-wide background: COVID-19 samples collected from the United States, Italy and Spain covered acute and convalescent phases. Sample material is recorded as cDNA or gDNA derived from T cells, B-cell-depleted T cells, or PBMCs.

The CDR3 consists of 15 residues. Germline V gives CDR1 MNHEY, CDR2 SVGAGI. The V end was cut by 6 bases, the J end by 0 bases, with 12 bases between. Original processing methods: Nucleated cell counts were estimated from reference gene primer amplification. The protocol was immunoSEQ multiplex PCR, while the TCRdb copy is restricted to in-frame clones and leaves out a portion. V, J and clone size are taken as reported in that table, and D and trimming were inferred from the DNA itself. The data contain 80,000 or so clones, 80% to 90% of them singletons. This receptor was identified in a human donor in a cohort sampled during active COVID-19. J is TRBJ2-1 and V is TRBV6-5, with D possibly being TRBD2 (5 bases). The sample was peripheral blood. CDR3 loop: CASSPRGRSYNEQFF. DNA of the CDR3: TGTGCCAGCAGCCCCAGAGGGCGCTCCTACAATGAGCAGTTCTTC.